This T cell receptor (beta chain) was identified in a study of immune characterization of retroperitoneal liposarcoma. This CDR3 spans 13 amino acids. Germline loops: CDR1 SGHNT, CDR2 YENEEA. V shed 5 bases, J shed 10 bases, and the junction held 8 bases outside the gene matches. Via MiXCR, TCRdb re-called the PCR reads, giving one row per CDR3 protein. The sample has 2,900 or so distinct CDR3 sequences, about 48% seen once; the top ten hold more than 50%. The receptor was isolated from a male donor with retroperitoneal liposarcoma. The chain carries TRBV11-3 and TRBJ2-1; the match to TRBD1 covers 7 bases. The sequenced material came from tumor tissue. CDR3 sequence (DNA): TGTGCCAGCAGCCCCCGCCTAGGGGGCGAGCAGTTCTTC. As protein: CASSPRLGGEQFF.